This TCR beta chain was sequenced during a study of T-cell reconstitution after alpha-beta-depleted transplantation in children. Study-wide results and caveats: In some patients, recipient T cells and intrathymic progenitors surviving conditioning explained high day-60 diversity. T cells produced anew were the main source of T-cell counts and diversity one year after transplant. Alpha-beta T cells present about two months after transplant were reported to originate from several hundred expanded graft clones.

Trimming took 0 bases from V and 4 from J, leaving 10 bases between them. Germline CDR1 and CDR2: SNHLY and FYNNEI. There are 15 residues in the CDR3. This clonotype has more than one count but fewer than ten. The antigen is not known. The library targeted TCRbeta and was prepared with unique molecular identifiers. Using its own MiXCR run on the PCR reads, TCRdb lists one record per CDR3 protein. This repertoire shows 330,000 or so distinct CDR3 sequences, about a tenth found once; its top ten account for roughly 7%. This receptor was identified in a boy younger than two with acute myeloid leukemia, due to receive a stem cell transplant. The input for sequencing was PBMCs, taken before TCRalphabeta/CD19-depleted stem cell transplant. The rearrangement links TRBV2 to TRBJ2-1, with D unresolved. This CDR3 reads CASSEALRRYNEQFF. In DNA form, the CDR3 reads TGTGCCAGCAGTGAAGCGCTTAGACGGTACAATGAGCAGTTCTTC.